This T cell receptor beta chain was obtained from a study of T-cell reconstitution after alpha-beta-depleted transplantation in children. Study results and limitations: Several hundred expanded graft clones reportedly gave rise to the alpha-beta T cells present about two months after transplant. T cells produced anew were the main source of T-cell counts and diversity one year after transplant.

On this clonotype: The antigen is undetermined.

Germline loops: CDR1 SEHNR, CDR2 FQNEAQ (reference sequence). The CDR3 spans 13 residues. J gave up 3 bases and V 5 bases, and 3 bases lay outside the gene matches. During its preparation, the TCRbeta library received unique molecular identifiers. TCRdb used MiXCR to reprocess the PCR reads, holding one entry per CDR3 protein. Here the sample spans about 400,000 distinct CDR3 sequences, about a sixth being singletons. The TCR was taken from a boy under two years old who had a stem cell transplant for Wiskott-Aldrich syndrome, so the T cells may come from the graft donor. The chain uses TRBV7-9 and TRBJ2-7; 8 bases are shared with TRBD1. The input for sequencing was PBMCs, mostly from graft donor cells, taken 360 days after TCRalphabeta/CD19-depleted stem cell transplant. This chain's CDR3 is CASSHRGDYEQYF. In DNA form, the CDR3 reads TGTGCCAGCAGCCACAGGGGGGACTACGAGCAGTACTTC.